This T cell receptor (beta chain) is drawn from a study of vaccination effects on CD4 cells after COVID-19. Across the study: Each participant received a vaccine that was either BNT162b2 or mRNA-1273, given as two doses.

Germline-derived CDR1 and CDR2 are SNHLY and FYNNEI. The V end was cut by 6 bases, the J end by 7 bases, with 16 bases between. This CDR3 is 15 amino acids long. Viral peptide pool expansion of antigen-specific CD4+ T cells preceded sequencing in the ViraFEST assay. Subsequent to a culture period of 10 to 11 days, CD4+ T cells were isolated. The study found no prior SARS-CoV-2 infection in the vaccine recipients, who tested negative for nucleocapsid antibodies. For each well, some 2 million PBMC were cultured with roughly 9.2 IU/ml IL-2 and about 11 ug/ml peptides. The authors replaced half the medium with IL-2 medium on days 3 and 7. Study results and limitations: A shortage of convalescent patients and an absence of early post-infection timepoints characterized the study.

Sequencing used immunoSEQ multiplex PCR; TCRdb keeps in-frame clones, though not all of them. The data contain some 65,000 clones, roughly 76% of them singletons. Regarding this clone: Its specificity is not known.

The chain recombines TRBV2 with TRBJ1-6; possible D gene TRBD1, 5 bases. This sequence was found in a human donor who received a COVID-19 vaccine. The material sequenced was CD4+ T cells from PBMCs cultured with HCoV-NL63 spike peptides, taken before COVID-19 vaccination. CDR3 sequence: CASRSQGFANSPLHF. DNA of the CDR3: TGTGCCAGCAGAAGTCAGGGATTTGCGAATTCACCCCTCCACTTT.